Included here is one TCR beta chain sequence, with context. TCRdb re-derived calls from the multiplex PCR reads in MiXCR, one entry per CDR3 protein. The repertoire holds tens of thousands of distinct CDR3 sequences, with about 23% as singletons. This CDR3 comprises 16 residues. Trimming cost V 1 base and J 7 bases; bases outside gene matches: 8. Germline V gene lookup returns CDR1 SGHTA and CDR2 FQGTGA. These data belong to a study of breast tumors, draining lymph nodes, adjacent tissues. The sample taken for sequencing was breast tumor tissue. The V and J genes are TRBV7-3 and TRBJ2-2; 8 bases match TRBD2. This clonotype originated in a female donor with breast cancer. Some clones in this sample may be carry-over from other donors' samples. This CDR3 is CASSLRPGGPGGELFF. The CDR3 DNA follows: TGTGCCAGCAGCTTAAGACCGGGGGGGCCGGGCGGGGAGCTGTTTTTT.